A selection of T cell receptor beta chains follows, all from one sample in a study of CD8+ T cells in alopecia areata. Generated by immunoSEQ multiplex PCR, the TCRdb table keeps only in-frame clones and is missing some. The sample carries some 190,000 clones, 40% to 65% recorded once. This material consisted of CD8+ T cells sorted from blood, taken at roughly week 52, from a patient treated with tofacitinib. The source of these receptors is a human donor with alopecia areata. The CDR3 runs from the conserved cysteine through the conserved F or W. A D gene is named only where the DNA matches it firmly. Size values are once, few and many counts, or a class for expanded clones, and some rows have none.

J gene	clone size	V gene	D gene	CDR3 protein	CDR3 DNA
TRBJ2-3	.	TRBV30	TRBD2	CAWSSGGALNTQYF	TGTGCCTGGAGCAGCGGGGGGGCCTTGAATACGCAGTATTTT
TRBJ1-6	.	TRBV2	.	CASSEWGPRNSPLHF	TGTGCCAGCAGTGAATGGGGTCCGCGGAATTCACCCCTCCACTTT
TRBJ2-7	.	TRBV2	.	CASKGYEQYF	TGTGCCAGCAAGGGTTACGAGCAGTACTTC
TRBJ1-1	.	TRBV9	.	CASSLGGKTEAFF	TGTGCCAGCAGCCTAGGAGGAAAAACTGAAGCTTTCTTT
TRBJ2-1	.	TRBV9	TRBD2	CASSVRTSGAYNEQFF	TGTGCCAGCAGCGTTCGAACTAGCGGGGCATACAATGAGCAGTTCTTC
TRBJ2-1	.	TRBV5-1	TRBD2	CASSPGSGGFGSYNEQFF	TGCGCCAGCAGCCCTGGGAGCGGGGGATTTGGGTCCTACAATGAGCAGTTCTTC
TRBJ2-7	once	TRBV7-2	TRBD1	CASSLGLGQGAYEQYF	TGTGCCAGCAGCTTAGGATTGGGACAGGGGGCCTACGAGCAGTACTTC
TRBJ2-3	.	TRBV25-1	.	CASSVEGRGTDTQYF	TGTGCCAGCAGTGTAGAGGGCCGGGGCACAGATACGCAGTATTTT
TRBJ1-5	few	TRBV7-6	.	CASSLGGGLAPQHF	TGTGCCAGCAGCTTAGGAGGGGGACTGGCGCCCCAGCATTTT
TRBJ2-1	.	TRBV7-9	TRBD2	CASSPKRTSDSYNEQFF	TGTGCCAGCAGCCCAAAGAGGACTAGCGACTCCTACAATGAGCAGTTCTTC
TRBJ2-7	few	TRBV10-3	TRBD2	CAISGTRGEQYF	TGTGCCATCAGTGGGACTAGGGGCGAGCAGTACTTC
TRBJ2-3	.	TRBV29-1	.	CSVEGGVTDTQYF	TGCAGCGTTGAAGGCGGGGTCACAGATACGCAGTATTTT
TRBJ1-6	.	TRBV2	.	CASQSNSPLHF	TGTGCCAGCCAGAGTAATTCACCCCTCCACTTT
TRBJ1-5	.	TRBV5-6	.	CASSSYNQPQHF	TGTGCCAGCAGCTCTTATAATCAGCCCCAGCATTTT
TRBJ1-6	.	TRBV5-4	.	CASSIWDNNSPLHF	TGTGCCAGCAGCATTTGGGACAATAATTCACCCCTCCACTTT
TRBJ1-6	.	TRBV7-3	TRBD1	CASSFWDRVRSPLHF	TGTGCCAGCAGCTTCTGGGACAGGGTTCGTTCACCCCTCCACTTT
TRBJ2-5	.	TRBV5-1	.	CASSLFTSQETQYF	TGCGCCAGCAGCTTGTTTACGAGCCAAGAGACCCAGTACTTC
TRBJ2-5	few	TRBV7-9	.	CASSLVVLETQYF	TGTGCCAGCAGCCTAGTGGTGTTGGAGACCCAGTACTTC
TRBJ2-5	.	TRBV4-2	.	CASSQEEQETQYF	TGTGCCAGCAGCCAAGAAGAGCAAGAGACCCAGTACTTC
TRBJ2-5	.	TRBV2	.	CASRGSGEETQYF	TGTGCCTCGAGGGGGAGCGGGGAAGAGACCCAGTACTTC
TRBJ2-3	.	TRBV5-6	.	CASSHTSSGSTDTQYF	TGTGCCAGCAGCCACACTTCGTCTGGGAGCACAGATACGCAGTATTTT
TRBJ1-1	once	TRBV7-3	.	CASSLQPAGRNTEAFF	TGTGCCAGCAGCTTACAACCGGCAGGGCGGAACACTGAAGCTTTCTTT
TRBJ1-5	.	TRBV27	.	CASSPVGADQPQHF	TGTGCCAGCTCACCGGTGGGGGCGGATCAGCCCCAGCATTTT
TRBJ2-5	.	TRBV5-5	TRBD2	CASSQKTSGGPETQYF	TGTGCCAGCAGCCAAAAGACTAGCGGGGGGCCGGAGACCCAGTACTTC
TRBJ2-7	.	TRBV29-1	.	CSVLGGTYYEQYF	TGCAGCGTTTTAGGCGGTACCTACTACGAGCAGTACTTC